A single sample is the source of the 32 T cell receptor beta chains below, sequenced in a study of cytomegalovirus exposure and HLA in healthy donors (dated by TCRdb to about 2017). Libraries were built with the immunoSEQ multiplex PCR assay. For the multiplex PCR, a mixture combining 60 forward primers for TCR Vbeta segments and 13 reverse primers for TCR Jbeta segments was used. The source is immuneACCESS, and TCRdb retained only in-frame sequences with V and J called. Part of the clones is not carried over; for the studies checked, unresolved V genes explain less than half of this, and the remainder is unexplained. This sample comprises 180,000 or so clones, 77% of them detected only once. The ten largest clones capture about 4% of the sample. Sequenced input: PBMCs. These receptors were collected from a woman aged 60-75 years in good health and CMV-seropositive.

The chain recombines TRBV19 with TRBJ1-5; the match to TRBD1 covers 7 bases. Germline loops: CDR1 LNHDA, CDR2 SQIVND (reference sequence). The CDR3 has 14 residues. Trimming removed 6 bases from V and 6 bases from J; junction bases left unmatched: 8. The chain's CDR3 is CASSKTGMAQPQHF. The CDR3 DNA sequence: TGTGCCAGTAGCAAGACAGGGATGGCTCAGCCCCAGCATTTT.

J is TRBJ2-1 and V is TRBV5-6, with TRBD1 as a possible D gene (6 bases). V shed 4 bases and J shed 6 bases, with 20 bases lying between them. Germline V CDR1 and CDR2: SGHDT, YYEEEE. The CDR3 has 16 residues. In nucleotides, the CDR3 is TGTGCCAGCAGCGACCCGGGACAAAGAGGCGTCAATGAGCAGTTCTTC. Translation gives CASSDPGQRGVNEQFF.

This clone was counted only a few times. The chain employs TRBV5-1 and TRBJ2-5; 7 positions match TRBD1. Trimming cost V 6 bases and J 1 base; bases outside gene matches: 3. The CDR3 runs 13 residues. The V gene's germline CDR1 is SGHRS and CDR2 YFSETQ. The CDR3, as DNA: TGCGCCAGCACCAGGGACAGCCAAGAGACCCAGTACTTC. It translates to CASTRDSQETQYF.

The chain has TRBV7-2 and TRBJ1-2; possible D gene TRBD1, 6 bases. CDR1 is SGHTA, CDR2 FQGNSA, per germline. Trimming stripped 1 base from V and 0 bases from J, with 18 bases between. The CDR3 covers 18 residues. The CDR3 region is CASSLGRGRGGTNYGYTF. The CDR3 DNA sequence: TGTGCCAGCAGCTTAGGGCGTGGCAGGGGTGGGACTAACTATGGCTACACCTTC.

CDR3 nucleotide sequence: TGCGCCAGCAGCTTAGTTACCGCGGGCTATGGCTACACCTTC. Its translation: CASSLVTAGYGYTF. The gene calls are TRBV5-1 and TRBJ1-2; D is unresolved. Germline lookup yields CDR1 SGHRS and CDR2 YFSETQ. CDR3 length: 14 amino acids. Trimming pared 2 bases from V and 4 bases from J, leaving 12 bases between. The full variable domain, completed using reference TRBV5-1 and TRBJ1-2, is KAGVTQTPRYLIKTRGQQVTLSCSPISGHRSVSWYQQTPGQGLQFLFEYFSETQRNKGNFPGRFSGRQFSNSRSEMNVSTLELGDSALYLCASSLVTAGYGYTFGSGTRLTVV.

The chain recombines TRBV19 with TRBJ1-1; D is undetermined. This CDR3 has 13 residues. Germline CDR1 and CDR2: LNHDA and SQIVND (reference sequence). Trimming shortened V by 7 bases and J by 1 base, and 10 bases separated the two germline ends. The CDR3 DNA is TGTGCCAGTAAAACACACCAGAACACTGAAGCTTTCTTT. Its protein product is CASKTHQNTEAFF.

A remark on this clone: The same CDR3 can be traced to other DNA sequences in this sample. V is TRBV10-3 and J is TRBJ2-7; 7 bases match TRBD1. The CDR3 extends over 14 amino acids. Trimming at V came to 0 bases and at J to 2 bases, leaving 1 base not matched to a gene. Germline V gives CDR1 ENHRY, CDR2 SYGVKD. CDR3 DNA: TGTGCCATCAGTGAGTCCGGACAGGCCTACGAGCAGTACTTC. Protein product: CAISESGQAYEQYF.

A word on this clone: At one end, the junction sequence differs from germline, possibly due to a read error. CDR3 in DNA: TGTGCCAGCAGTTCTCACAGCTCTGGGGCCAACGGCCTGACTTTC. Amino acids: CASSSHSSGANGLTF. This chain uses TRBV6-6 with TRBJ2-6, with TRBD1 as a possible D gene (5 bases). Germline values: CDR1 MNHNY, CDR2 SVGAGI (reference sequence). The CDR3 contains 15 residues.

The chain couples TRBV27 to TRBJ1-4; no clear D. V shed 4 bases and J shed 9 bases, with 12 bases lying between them. From germline, CDR1 is MNHEY and CDR2 SMNVEV (reference sequence). There are 13 residues in the CDR3. In DNA, the CDR3 is TGTGCCAGCAGTTCTCCGATTGAGAAAAAACTGTTTTTT. Translation gives CASSSPIEKKLFF.

Only a few counts were recorded for this clone. V gene TRBV11-3 combines with J gene TRBJ1-1, with D uncertain. This CDR3 has 13 residues. V lost 0 bases and J lost 1, with 3 bases in between. From germline, CDR1 is SGHNT and CDR2 YENEEA. The CDR3, as DNA: TGTGCCAGCAGCTTAGACTCGAACACTGAAGCTTTCTTT. Its translation: CASSLDSNTEAFF.

The chain combines TRBV27 with TRBJ2-3; TRBD2 matches at 8 bases. The germline gives CDR1 MNHEY, CDR2 SMNVEV (reference sequence). This CDR3 has 15 amino acids. V trimming: 6 bases; J trimming: 3 bases; junction bases outside the gene matches: 8. The CDR3 region is CASSSGRIRTDTQYF. The CDR3 bases are TGTGCCAGCAGCAGCGGGAGAATAAGGACAGATACGCAGTATTTT.

In DNA, the CDR3 is TGTGCCAGCACCCCCAACTCCAGGGTATCCTACGAGCAGTACTTC. It encodes CASTPNSRVSYEQYF. The chain carries TRBV7-3 and TRBJ2-7; maybe TRBD1 (5 bases). V was trimmed by 7 bases and J by 1 base, leaving 17 bases between them. The CDR3 spans 15 residues. Germline assignment: CDR1 SGHTA and CDR2 FQGTGA.

The genes are TRBV7-3 and TRBJ2-1, with 12 bases matching TRBD2. CDR1 is SGHTA and CDR2 is FQGTGA in the germline V gene. Trimming at V came to 6 bases and at J to 7 bases, leaving 10 bases not matched to a gene. The CDR3 spans 16 residues. The CDR3 sequence is CASSQLKLAGGNEQFF. Written as DNA, the CDR3 is TGTGCCAGCAGTCAATTAAAACTAGCGGGGGGAAATGAGCAGTTCTTC.

Comment on this clone: Mismatch with germline at one junction end may stem from a read error. The genes are TRBV30 and TRBJ1-1; possibly TRBD1 for D (6 bases). The CDR3 runs 13 residues. Germline CDR1 and CDR2: GTSNPN and SVGIG (reference sequence). This CDR3 reads CAWRGGRNTEAFF. Here the CDR3 DNA reads TGTGCGTGGAGAGGGGGAAGGAACACTGAAGCTTTCTTT.

This rearrangement joins TRBV5-1 to TRBJ2-3; weak D call: TRBD1 (5 bases). The CDR3 consists of 21 residues. CDR1 is SGHRS and CDR2 is YFSETQ in the germline V gene. Trimming shortened V by 0 bases and J by 6 bases, and 32 bases separated the two germline ends. For the CDR3, the DNA is TGCGCCAGCAGCTTGGTCAGTATTTGGGTCCACAAAAGGGGCCAGGTCGATACGCAGTATTTT. Translated: CASSLVSIWVHKRGQVDTQYF. Filled out from reference TRBV5-1 and TRBJ2-3, the complete variable domain reads KAGVTQTPRYLIKTRGQQVTLSCSPISGHRSVSWYQQTPGQGLQFLFEYFSETQRNKGNFPGRFSGRQFSNSRSEMNVSTLELGDSALYLCASSLVSIWVHKRGQVDTQYFGPGTRLTVL.

The rearrangement joins TRBV28 to TRBJ1-5; D may be TRBD1 (5 bases). The CDR3 is 16 amino acids. V was shortened by 3 bases and J by 6 bases, with 18 bases between the two germline ends. Germline V gene lookup returns CDR1 MDHEN and CDR2 SYDVKM. CDR3 in amino acids: CASSLPSGGLGQPQHF. Here the CDR3 DNA reads TGTGCCAGCAGTTTGCCCTCGGGGGGGTTAGGTCAGCCCCAGCATTTT.

This clone was observed a handful of times. The chain combines TRBV6-4 with TRBJ1-5; D might be TRBD1 (5 bases). Deletions cut 0 bases from V and 6 bases from J, with 15 bases between. The CDR3 extends over 16 amino acids. The germline gives CDR1 MRHNA, CDR2 SNTAGT. This chain's CDR3 is CASSDSTTGVSQPQHF. Written as DNA, the CDR3 is TGTGCCAGCAGTGACTCAACAACAGGAGTGAGTCAGCCCCAGCATTTT.

This clone came up once. The rearrangement links TRBV28 to TRBJ2-5, with D unclear. The J call may be faulty, since TRBJ2-7 better matches the DNA end. This CDR3 is built from 13 residues. Germline loops: CDR1 MDHEN, CDR2 SYDVKM. DNA of the CDR3: TGTGCCAGCAGTTTAGGCGGCCCCTACGAGCAGTACTTC. Residues: CASSLGGPYEQYF.

The chain is built from TRBV7-9 and TRBJ1-2, with TRBD1 matching over 10 bases. The length of the CDR3 is 16 residues. Trimming took 4 bases from V and 3 from J; bases not matched to a gene: 8. Per germline, CDR1 SEHNR and CDR2 FQNEAQ (reference sequence). Here the CDR3 DNA reads TGTGCCAGCAGCTCCGGCTACGGGACAGGGGACTATGGCTACACCTTC. Translated, it gives CASSSGYGTGDYGYTF.

This chain uses TRBV5-4 with TRBJ2-5; 10 bases are a match to TRBD2. The V segment lost 4 bases and the J segment 1 base; nucleotides outside the gene matches: 4. CDR3 length: 15 amino acids. Germline CDR1 is SGHNT and CDR2 is YYREEE (reference sequence). CDR3 protein: CASSSSGRLQETQYF. CDR3 nucleotides: TGTGCCAGCAGCAGTAGCGGGAGGCTCCAAGAGACCCAGTACTTC.

This chain uses TRBV28 with TRBJ2-2, with D possibly matching TRBD2 (6 bases). There are 16 residues in the CDR3. V lost 4 bases, J lost 3 bases, and 15 bases lay in between. Germline CDR1 is MDHEN and CDR2 is SYDVKM. CDR3 coding DNA: TGTGCCAGCAGTTCTCCAACTACGGGGGACACCGGGGAGCTGTTTTTT. It codes for CASSSPTTGDTGELFF.

J is TRBJ2-7 and V is TRBV11-2, with 9 bases aligning to TRBD2. There are 16 residues in the CDR3. V dropped 1 base and J dropped 0; count of bases not matched to a gene: 4. CDR1 and CDR2 from the germline V gene are SGHAT and FQNNGV. The CDR3 nucleotides read TGTGCCAGCAGCTTAGGTCTAGCGGGAAGCTCCTACGAGCAGTACTTC. Translated: CASSLGLAGSSYEQYF.

The V gene is TRBV30, the J gene TRBJ2-7; 13 nucleotides line up with TRBD2. The CDR3 runs to 15 residues. CDR1 is GTSNPN, CDR2 SVGIG, per germline (reference sequence). After removal of 2 bases from V and 7 bases from J, the junction contained 8 bases not matched to a gene. The CDR3 sequence: CAWSTTSGRAGEQYF. The CDR3 nucleotides read TGTGCCTGGAGTACTACTAGCGGGAGGGCCGGGGAGCAGTACTTC.

This clone was picked up a small number of times. One end of the junction fails to match germline, which may point to a read error. V usage is TRBV5-1 and J usage is TRBJ2-7; 9 bases match TRBD1. Germline V CDR1 and CDR2: SGHRS, YFSETQ. This CDR3 contains 14 residues. The chain's CDR3 is CASSLTGGSNEQYF. As DNA, the CDR3 is TGCGCCAGCAGCTTAACAGGGGGCTCCAACGAGCAGTACTTC.

The genes are TRBV28 and TRBJ1-5; 7 bases map to TRBD1. CDR1 and CDR2 from the germline V gene are MDHEN and SYDVKM. CDR3 length equals 14 residues. Trimming removed 6 bases from V and 5 bases from J; junction bases left unmatched: 7. As DNA, the CDR3 is TGTGCCAGCAGCTTGGAACAGGGGTATCAGCCCCAGCATTTT. Protein sequence: CASSLEQGYQPQHF.

This sequence joins TRBV6-1 and TRBJ1-4; 8 nucleotides line up with TRBD1. The germline gives CDR1 MNHNS, CDR2 SASEGT. The V segment lost 5 bases and the J segment 10 bases; nucleotides outside the gene matches: 9. This CDR3 is 14 amino acids long. CDR3 DNA: TGTGCCAGCAGTTCCGGGACAGGTATCGGAAAACTGTTTTTT. Its translation is CASSSGTGIGKLFF.

This chain connects TRBV7-8 to TRBJ1-5; no clear D gene. Germline CDR1 SGHVS, CDR2 FQNEAQ. The CDR3 loop spans 14 amino acids. The germline V and J ends were trimmed by 5 bases and 4 bases, with 12 bases remaining between them. The CDR3 DNA reads as TGTGCCAGCAGCCTGCGGAGCGCAAATCAGCCCCAGCATTTT. Translated, it gives CASSLRSANQPQHF.

The rearrangement links TRBV7-9 to TRBJ1-2, with 8 bases fitting TRBD1. The germline V gene encodes CDR1 SEHNR and CDR2 FQNEAQ (reference sequence). V lost 1 base, J lost 2 bases, and 6 bases stayed unmatched. There are 16 residues in the CDR3. CDR3 coding DNA: TGTGCCAGCAGCTTAGGGGGGACAGGCTCAAACTATGGCTACACCTTC. Translated, it gives CASSLGGTGSNYGYTF. The full variable domain, completed using reference TRBV7-9 and TRBJ1-2, is DTGVSQNPRHKITKRGQNVTFRCDPISEHNRLYWYRQTLGQGPEFLTYFQNEAQLEKSRLLSDRFSAERPKGSFSTLEIQRTEQGDSAMYLCASSLGGTGSNYGYTFGSGTRLTVV.

This clone occurred a few times. J is TRBJ2-1 and V is TRBV28; 7 nucleotides align to TRBD2. CDR1 is MDHEN, CDR2 SYDVKM, per germline. This CDR3 is 19 amino acids long. Germline trimming cut 2 bases from V and 8 bases from J; bases unmatched to any gene: 21. CDR3 region: CASSLPPSGTTLVVDEQFF. The CDR3 DNA is TGTGCCAGCAGTTTACCCCCTAGCGGTACTACTCTGGTGGTCGATGAGCAGTTCTTC.

The J gene is TRBJ2-3, the V gene TRBV9, with D possibly TRBD2 on 6 matching bases. Germline CDR1 SGDLS, CDR2 YYNGEE. CDR3 length equals 16 residues. V was shortened by 0 bases and J by 2 bases, with 13 bases between the two germline ends. The DNA of the CDR3 is TGTGCCAGCAGCGTAGGAGGGAGGCCAACCACAGATACGCAGTATTTT. Translation: CASSVGGRPTTDTQYF. Full variable domain (missing parts from reference TRBV9 and TRBJ2-3): DSGVTQTPKHLITATGQRVTLRCSPRSGDLSVYWYQQSLDQGLQFLIQYYNGEERAKGNILERFSAQQFPDLHSELNLSSLELGDSALYFCASSVGGRPTTDTQYFGPGTRLTVL.

The chain recombines TRBV5-1 with TRBJ1-2, with 8 nucleotides matching TRBD1. This CDR3 spans 14 amino acids. The germline V gene has CDR1 SGHRS and CDR2 YFSETQ. V trimming: 6 bases; J trimming: 8 bases; junction bases outside the gene matches: 12. CDR3 amino acids: CASTTGGTLQGYTF. DNA of the CDR3: TGCGCCAGCACCACAGGGGGAACTCTACAGGGCTACACCTTC.

This clone was seen only a few times. One junction end disagrees with the germline gene, perhaps due to a read error. The chain carries TRBV19 and TRBJ2-6; 7 positions match TRBD1. Per germline, CDR1 LNHDA and CDR2 SQIVND (reference sequence). The CDR3 extends over 15 amino acids. The CDR3 coding sequence is TGTGCCAGTAAACGACAGGGCTCTGGGGCCAACGGCCTGACTTTC. Amino acid sequence: CASKRQGSGANGLTF.